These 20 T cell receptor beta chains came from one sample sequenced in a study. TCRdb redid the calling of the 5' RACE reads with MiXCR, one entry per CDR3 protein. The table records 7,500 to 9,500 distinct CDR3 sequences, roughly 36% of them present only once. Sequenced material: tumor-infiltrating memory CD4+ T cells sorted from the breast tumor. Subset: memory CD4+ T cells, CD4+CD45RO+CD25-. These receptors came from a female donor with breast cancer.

CDR3 protein: CASSLVADTYNEQFF. The CDR3 DNA follows: TGTGCCAGCAGCTTAGTAGCGGATACCTACAATGAGCAGTTCTTC. This chain joins TRBV7-6 and TRBJ2-1; perhaps TRBD2 as D (6 bases). This CDR3 spans 15 amino acids. Trimming pared 1 base from V and 2 bases from J, leaving 9 bases between. Germline V gene lookup returns CDR1 SGHVS and CDR2 FNYEAQ. The variable domain in full, with the rest retrieved from reference TRBV7-6 and TRBJ2-1, is GAGVSQSPRYKVTKRGQDVALRCDPISGHVSLYWYRQALGQGPEFLTYFNYEAQQDKSGLPNDRFSAERPEGSISTLTIQRTEQRDSAMYRCASSLVADTYNEQFFGPGTRLTVL.

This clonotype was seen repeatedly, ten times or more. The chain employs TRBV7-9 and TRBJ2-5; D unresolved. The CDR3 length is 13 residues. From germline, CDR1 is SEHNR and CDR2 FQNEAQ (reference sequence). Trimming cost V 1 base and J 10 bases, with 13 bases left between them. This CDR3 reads CASSLESSGGQYF. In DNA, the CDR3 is TGTGCCAGCAGCTTAGAGTCTTCGGGTGGCCAGTACTTC.

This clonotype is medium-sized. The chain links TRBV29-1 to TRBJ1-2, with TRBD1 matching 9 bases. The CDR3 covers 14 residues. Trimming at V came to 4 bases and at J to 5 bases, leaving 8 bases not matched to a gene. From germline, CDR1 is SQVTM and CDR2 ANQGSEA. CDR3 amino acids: CSVGKTGGYYGYTF. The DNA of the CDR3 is TGCAGCGTTGGCAAGACAGGGGGATATTATGGCTACACCTTC.

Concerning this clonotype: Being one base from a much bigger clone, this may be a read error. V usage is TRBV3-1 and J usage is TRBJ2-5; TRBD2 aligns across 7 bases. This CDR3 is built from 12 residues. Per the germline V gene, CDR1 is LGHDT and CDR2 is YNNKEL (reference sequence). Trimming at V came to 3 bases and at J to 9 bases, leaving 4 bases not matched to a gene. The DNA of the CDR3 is TGTGCCAGCAGCCAGGGCCGGGGGGCCCAGTACTTC. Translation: CASSQGRGAQYF.

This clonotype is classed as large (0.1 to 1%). The CDR3 loop reads CASSPSGQANYGYTF. CDR3 nucleotide sequence: TGTGCCAGCAGCCCCTCGGGACAGGCTAACTATGGCTACACCTTC. This chain uses TRBV7-2 with TRBJ1-2, with 8 bases aligning to TRBD1. This CDR3 has 15 amino acids. J lost 0 bases, V lost 5 bases, and 5 bases had no gene match. From germline, CDR1 is SGHTA and CDR2 FQGNSA. Complete variable domain (other parts from reference TRBV7-2 and TRBJ1-2): GAGVSQSPSNKVTEKGKDVELRCDPISGHTALYWYRQSLGQGLEFLIYFQGNSAPDKSGLPSDRFSAERTGGSVSTLTIQRTQQEDSAVYLCASSPSGQANYGYTFGSGTRLTVV.

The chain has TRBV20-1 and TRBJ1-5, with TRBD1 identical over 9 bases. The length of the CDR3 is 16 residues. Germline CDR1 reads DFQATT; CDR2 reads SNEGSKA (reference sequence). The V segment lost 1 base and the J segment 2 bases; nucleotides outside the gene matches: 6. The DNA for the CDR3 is TGCAGTGCTAGAGTTTCGGGACAGGGTGGCAATCAGCCCCAGCATTTT. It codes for CSARVSGQGGNQPQHF.

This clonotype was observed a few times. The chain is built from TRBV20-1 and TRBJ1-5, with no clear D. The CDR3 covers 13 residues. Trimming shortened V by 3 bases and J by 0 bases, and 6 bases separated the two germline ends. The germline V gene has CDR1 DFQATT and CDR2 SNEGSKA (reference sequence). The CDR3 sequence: CSARGRSNQPQHF. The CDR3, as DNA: TGCAGTGCTAGGGGCCGTAGCAATCAGCCCCAGCATTTT.

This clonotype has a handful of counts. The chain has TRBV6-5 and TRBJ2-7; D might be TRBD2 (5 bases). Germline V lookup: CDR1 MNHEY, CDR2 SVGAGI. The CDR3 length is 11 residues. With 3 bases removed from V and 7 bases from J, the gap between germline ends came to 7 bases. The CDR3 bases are TGTGCCAGCAGTTATCGGGGAGAGCAGTACTTC. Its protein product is CASSYRGEQYF.

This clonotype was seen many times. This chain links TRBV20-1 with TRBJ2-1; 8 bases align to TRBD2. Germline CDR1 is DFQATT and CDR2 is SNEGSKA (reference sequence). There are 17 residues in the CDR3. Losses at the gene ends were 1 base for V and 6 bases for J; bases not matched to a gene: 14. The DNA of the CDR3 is TGCAGTGCTAGAGCACCATCGGTGGTAGCGGGGACCAATGAGCAGTTCTTC. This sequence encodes CSARAPSVVAGTNEQFF.

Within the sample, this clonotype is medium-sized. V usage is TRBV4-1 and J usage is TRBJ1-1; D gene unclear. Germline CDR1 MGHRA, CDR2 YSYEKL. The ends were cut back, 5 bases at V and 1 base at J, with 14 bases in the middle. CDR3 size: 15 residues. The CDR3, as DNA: TGCGCCAGCAGCGGCCGAACCACAGCGAACACTGAAGCTTTCTTT. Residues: CASSGRTTANTEAFF.

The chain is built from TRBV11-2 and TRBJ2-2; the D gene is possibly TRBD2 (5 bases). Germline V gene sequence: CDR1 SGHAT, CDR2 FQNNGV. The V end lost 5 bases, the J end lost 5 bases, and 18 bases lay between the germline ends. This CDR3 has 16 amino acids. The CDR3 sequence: CASSRLSGLGTGELFF. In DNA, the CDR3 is TGTGCCAGCAGCCGACTGAGCGGATTAGGGACCGGGGAGCTGTTTTTT.

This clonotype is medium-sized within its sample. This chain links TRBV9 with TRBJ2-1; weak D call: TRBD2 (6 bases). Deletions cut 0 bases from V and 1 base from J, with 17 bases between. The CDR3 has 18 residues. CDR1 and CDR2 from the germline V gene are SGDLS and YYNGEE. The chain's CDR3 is CASSVGPVGRISYNEQFF. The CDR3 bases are TGTGCCAGCAGCGTAGGTCCGGTGGGGAGGATATCCTACAATGAGCAGTTCTTC.

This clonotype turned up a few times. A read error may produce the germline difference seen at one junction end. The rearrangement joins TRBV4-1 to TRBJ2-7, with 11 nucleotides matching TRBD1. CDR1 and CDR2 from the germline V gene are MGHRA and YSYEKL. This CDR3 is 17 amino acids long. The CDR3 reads CASGQIGGGTGGYEQYF. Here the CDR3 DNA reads TGCGCCAGCGGCCAGATTGGGGGTGGGACAGGGGGCTACGAGCAGTACTTC.

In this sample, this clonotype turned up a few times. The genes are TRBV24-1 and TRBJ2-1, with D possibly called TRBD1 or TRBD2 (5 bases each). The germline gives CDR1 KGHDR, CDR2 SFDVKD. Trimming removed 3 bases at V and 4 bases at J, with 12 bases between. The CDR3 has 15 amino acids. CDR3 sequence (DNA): TGTGCCACCAGTGATACCGGGGACCCTTACAATGAGCAGTTCTTC. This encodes CATSDTGDPYNEQFF.

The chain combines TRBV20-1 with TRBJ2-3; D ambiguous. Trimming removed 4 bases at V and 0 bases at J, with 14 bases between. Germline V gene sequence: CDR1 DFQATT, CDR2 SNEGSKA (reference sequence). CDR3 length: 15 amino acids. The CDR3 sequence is CSAKTRQLSTDTQYF. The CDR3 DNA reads TGCAGTGCTAAGACCCGACAACTTAGCACAGATACGCAGTATTTT.

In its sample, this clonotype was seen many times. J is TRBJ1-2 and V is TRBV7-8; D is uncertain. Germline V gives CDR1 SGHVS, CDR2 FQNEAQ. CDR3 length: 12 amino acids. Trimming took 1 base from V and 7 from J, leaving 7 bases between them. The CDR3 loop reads CASSLGPVGYTF. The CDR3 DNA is TGTGCCAGCAGCTTAGGGCCGGTTGGCTACACCTTC.

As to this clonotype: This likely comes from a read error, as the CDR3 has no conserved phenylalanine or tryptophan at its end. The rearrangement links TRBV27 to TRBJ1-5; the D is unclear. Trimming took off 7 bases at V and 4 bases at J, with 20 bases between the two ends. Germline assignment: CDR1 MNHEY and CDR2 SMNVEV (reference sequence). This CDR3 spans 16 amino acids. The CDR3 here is CASNSGSITHNQPQHL. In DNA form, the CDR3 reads TGTGCCAGCAATTCAGGTTCTATTACACATAATCAGCCCCAGCATCTT.

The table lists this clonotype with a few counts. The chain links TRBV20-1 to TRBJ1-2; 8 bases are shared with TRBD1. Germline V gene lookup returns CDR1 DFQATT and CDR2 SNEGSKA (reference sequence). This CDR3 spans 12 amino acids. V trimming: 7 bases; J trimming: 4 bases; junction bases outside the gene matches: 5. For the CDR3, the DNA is TGCAGTGGATACGGGACAGGCTATGGCTACACCTTC. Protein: CSGYGTGYGYTF.

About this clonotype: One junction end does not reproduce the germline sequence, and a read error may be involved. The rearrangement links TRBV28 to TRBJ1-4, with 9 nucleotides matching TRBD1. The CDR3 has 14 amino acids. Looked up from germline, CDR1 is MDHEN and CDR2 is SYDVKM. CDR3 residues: CASGFGQGSEKLFF. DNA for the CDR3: TGTGCCAGCGGTTTTGGACAGGGGTCCGAAAAACTGTTTTTT.

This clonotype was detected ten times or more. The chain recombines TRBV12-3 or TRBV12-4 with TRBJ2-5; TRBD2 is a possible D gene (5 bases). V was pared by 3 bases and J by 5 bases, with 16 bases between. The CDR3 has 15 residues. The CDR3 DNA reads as TGTGCCAGCAGTTTTTGGTACGGGAAGGCGGAGACCCAGTACTTC. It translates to CASSFWYGKAETQYF.